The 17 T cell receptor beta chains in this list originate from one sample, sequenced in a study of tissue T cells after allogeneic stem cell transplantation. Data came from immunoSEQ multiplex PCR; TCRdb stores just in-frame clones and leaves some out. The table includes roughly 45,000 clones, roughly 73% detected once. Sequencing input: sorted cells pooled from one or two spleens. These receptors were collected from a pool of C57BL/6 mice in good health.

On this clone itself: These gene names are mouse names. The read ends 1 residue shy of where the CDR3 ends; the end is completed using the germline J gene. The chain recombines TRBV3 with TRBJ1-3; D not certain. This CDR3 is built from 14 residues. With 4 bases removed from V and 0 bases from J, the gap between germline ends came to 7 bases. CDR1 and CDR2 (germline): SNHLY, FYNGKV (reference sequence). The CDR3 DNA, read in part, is TGTGCCAGCAGCTGGGAAAATTCTGGAAATACGCTCTAT. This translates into CASSWENSGNTLY. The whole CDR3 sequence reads CASSWENSGNTLYF.

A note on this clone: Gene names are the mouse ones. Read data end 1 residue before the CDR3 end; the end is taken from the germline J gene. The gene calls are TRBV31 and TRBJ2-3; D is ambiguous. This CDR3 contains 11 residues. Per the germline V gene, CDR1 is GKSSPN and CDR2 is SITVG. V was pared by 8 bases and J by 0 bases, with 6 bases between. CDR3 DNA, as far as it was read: TGTGCCCAGACTAGTGCAGAAACGCTGTAT. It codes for CAQTSAETLY. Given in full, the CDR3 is CAQTSAETLYF.

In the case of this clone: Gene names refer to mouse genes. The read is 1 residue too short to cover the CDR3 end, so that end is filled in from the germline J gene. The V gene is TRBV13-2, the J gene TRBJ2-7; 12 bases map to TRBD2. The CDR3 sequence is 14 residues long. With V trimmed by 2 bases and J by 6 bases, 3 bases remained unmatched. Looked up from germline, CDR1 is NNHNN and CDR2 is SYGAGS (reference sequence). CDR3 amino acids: CASGEGTGGLEQYF. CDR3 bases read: TGTGCCAGCGGTGAGGGGACTGGGGGGCTTGAACAGTAC.

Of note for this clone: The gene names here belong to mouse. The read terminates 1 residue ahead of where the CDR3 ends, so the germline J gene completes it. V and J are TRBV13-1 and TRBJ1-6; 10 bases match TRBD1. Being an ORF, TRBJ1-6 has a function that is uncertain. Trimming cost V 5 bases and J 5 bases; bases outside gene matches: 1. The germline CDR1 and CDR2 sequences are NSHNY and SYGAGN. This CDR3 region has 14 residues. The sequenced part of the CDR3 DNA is TGTGCCAGCAGAGGGACAGGGGATAATTCGCCCCTCTAC. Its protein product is CASRGTGDNSPLY. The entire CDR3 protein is CASRGTGDNSPLYF.

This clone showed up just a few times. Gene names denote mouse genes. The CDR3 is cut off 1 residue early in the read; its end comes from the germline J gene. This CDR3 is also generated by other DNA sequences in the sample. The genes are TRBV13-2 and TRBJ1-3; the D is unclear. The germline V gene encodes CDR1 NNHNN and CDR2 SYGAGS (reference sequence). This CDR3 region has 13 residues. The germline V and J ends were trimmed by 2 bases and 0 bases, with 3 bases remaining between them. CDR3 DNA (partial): TGTGCCAGCGGTGAGGGTTCTGGAAATACGCTCTAT. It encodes CASGEGSGNTLY. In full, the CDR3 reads CASGEGSGNTLYF.

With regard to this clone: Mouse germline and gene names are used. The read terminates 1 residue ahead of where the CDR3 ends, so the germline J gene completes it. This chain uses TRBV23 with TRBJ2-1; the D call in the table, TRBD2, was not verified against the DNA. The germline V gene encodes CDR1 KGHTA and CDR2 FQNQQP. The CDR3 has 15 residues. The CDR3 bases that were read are TGCTCCAGCAGTCGTCGACTGGGGGTCTATGCTGAGCAGTTC. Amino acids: CSSSRRLGVYAEQF. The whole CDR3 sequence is CSSSRRLGVYAEQFF.

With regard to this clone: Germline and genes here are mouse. The part of the CDR3 DNA that was read is TGCACCTGCAGTGCAGATCGGAGGGGGCGCAACCAGGCTCCGCTT. Translated: CTCSADRRGRNQAPL. The full CDR3 sequence reads CTCSADRRGRNQAPLF. The J gene is TRBJ1-5, the V gene TRBV1, with 7 positions matching TRBD1. The read is 1 residue too short to cover the CDR3 end, so that end is filled in from the germline J gene. Germline-derived CDR1 and CDR2 are NSQYPW and LRSPGD (reference sequence). V gave up 0 bases and J gave up 3 bases; unmatched junction bases: 5. The CDR3 runs to 16 residues.

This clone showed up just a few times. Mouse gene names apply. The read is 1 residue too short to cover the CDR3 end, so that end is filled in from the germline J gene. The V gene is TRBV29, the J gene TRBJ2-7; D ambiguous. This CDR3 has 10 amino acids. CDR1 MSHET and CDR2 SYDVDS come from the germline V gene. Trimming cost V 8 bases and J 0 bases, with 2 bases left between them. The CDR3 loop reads CASRSYEQYF. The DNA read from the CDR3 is TGTGCTAGCCGCTCCTATGAACAGTAC.

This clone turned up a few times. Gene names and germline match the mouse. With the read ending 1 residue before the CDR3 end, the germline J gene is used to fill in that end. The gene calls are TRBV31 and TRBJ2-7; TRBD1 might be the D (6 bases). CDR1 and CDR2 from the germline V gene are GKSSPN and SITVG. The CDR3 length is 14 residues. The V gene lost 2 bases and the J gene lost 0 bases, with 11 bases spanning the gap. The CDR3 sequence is CAWSKGVSSYEQYF. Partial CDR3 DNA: TGTGCCTGGAGTAAGGGGGTCAGCTCCTATGAACAGTAC.

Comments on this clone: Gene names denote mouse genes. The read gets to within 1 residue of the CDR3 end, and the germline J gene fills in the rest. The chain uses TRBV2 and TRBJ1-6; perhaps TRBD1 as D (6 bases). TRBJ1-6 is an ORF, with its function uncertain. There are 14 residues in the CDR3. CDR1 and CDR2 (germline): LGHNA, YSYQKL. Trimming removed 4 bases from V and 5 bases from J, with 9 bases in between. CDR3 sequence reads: CASSPGHNNSPLYF. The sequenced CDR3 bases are TGTGCCAGCAGCCCGGGACACAATAATTCGCCCCTCTAC.

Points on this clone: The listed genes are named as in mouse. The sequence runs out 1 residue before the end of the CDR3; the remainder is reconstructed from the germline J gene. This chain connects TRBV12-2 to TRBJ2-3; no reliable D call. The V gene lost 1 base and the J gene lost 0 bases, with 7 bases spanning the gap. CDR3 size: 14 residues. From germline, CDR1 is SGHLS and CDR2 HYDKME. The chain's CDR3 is CASSLGPSAETLYF. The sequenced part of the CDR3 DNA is TGTGCCAGCTCTCTTGGGCCTAGTGCAGAAACGCTGTAT.

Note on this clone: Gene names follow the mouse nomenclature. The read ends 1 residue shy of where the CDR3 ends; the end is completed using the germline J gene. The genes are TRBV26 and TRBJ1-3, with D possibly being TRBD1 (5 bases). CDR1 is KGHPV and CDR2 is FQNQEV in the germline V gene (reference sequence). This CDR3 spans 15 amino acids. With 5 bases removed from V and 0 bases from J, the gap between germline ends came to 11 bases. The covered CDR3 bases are TGTGCCAGCAGTAAATGGACAAATTCTGGAAATACGCTCTAT. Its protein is CASSKWTNSGNTLY. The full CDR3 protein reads CASSKWTNSGNTLYF.

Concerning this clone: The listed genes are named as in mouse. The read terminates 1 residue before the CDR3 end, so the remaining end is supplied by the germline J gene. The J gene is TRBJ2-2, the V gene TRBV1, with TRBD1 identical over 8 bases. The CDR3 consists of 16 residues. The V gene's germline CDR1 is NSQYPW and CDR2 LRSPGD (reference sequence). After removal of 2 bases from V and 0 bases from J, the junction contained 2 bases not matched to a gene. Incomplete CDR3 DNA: TGCACCTGCAGTGCAACAGGGGGAGCAAACACCGGGCAGCTCTAC. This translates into CTCSATGGANTGQLY. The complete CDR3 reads CTCSATGGANTGQLYF. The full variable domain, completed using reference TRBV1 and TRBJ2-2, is VTLLEQNPRWRLVPRGQAVNLRCILKNSQYPWMSWYQQDLQKQLQWLFTLRSPGDKEVKSLPGADYLATRVTDTELRLQVANMSQGRTLYCTCSATGGANTGQLYFGEGSKLTVL.

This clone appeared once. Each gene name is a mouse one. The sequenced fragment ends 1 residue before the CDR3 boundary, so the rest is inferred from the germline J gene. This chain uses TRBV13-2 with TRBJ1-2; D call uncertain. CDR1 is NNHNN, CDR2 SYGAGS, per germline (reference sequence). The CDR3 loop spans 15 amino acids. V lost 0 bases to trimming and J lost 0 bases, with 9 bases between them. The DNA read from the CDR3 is TGTGCCAGCGGTGATGCCCCCGGACCAAACTCCGACTACACC. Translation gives CASGDAPGPNSDYT. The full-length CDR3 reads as CASGDAPGPNSDYTF.

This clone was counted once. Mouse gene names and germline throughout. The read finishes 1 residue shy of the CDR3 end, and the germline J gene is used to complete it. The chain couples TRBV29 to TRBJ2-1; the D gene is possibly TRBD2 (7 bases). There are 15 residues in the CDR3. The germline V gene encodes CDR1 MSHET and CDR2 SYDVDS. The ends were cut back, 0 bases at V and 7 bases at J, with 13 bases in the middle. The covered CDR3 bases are TGTGCTAGCAGTTTATCGTCGGGGGGCGGGGCTGAGCAGTTC. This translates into CASSLSSGGGAEQF. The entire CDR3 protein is CASSLSSGGGAEQFF.

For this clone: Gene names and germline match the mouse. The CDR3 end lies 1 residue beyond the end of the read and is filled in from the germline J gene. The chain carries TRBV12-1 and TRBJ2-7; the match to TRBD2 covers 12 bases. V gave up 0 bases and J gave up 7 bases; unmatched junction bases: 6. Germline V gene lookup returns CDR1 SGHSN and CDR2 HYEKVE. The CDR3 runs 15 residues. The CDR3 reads CASSLGDWGDGEQYF. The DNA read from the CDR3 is TGTGCCAGCTCTCTCGGGGACTGGGGGGATGGGGAACAGTAC.

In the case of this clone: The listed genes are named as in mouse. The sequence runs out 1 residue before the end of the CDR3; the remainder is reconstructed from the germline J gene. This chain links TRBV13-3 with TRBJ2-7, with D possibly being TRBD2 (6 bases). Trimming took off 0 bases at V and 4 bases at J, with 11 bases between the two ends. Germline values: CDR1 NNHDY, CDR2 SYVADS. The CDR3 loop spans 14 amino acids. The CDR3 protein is CASSDGGGGYEQYF. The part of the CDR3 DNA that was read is TGTGCCAGCAGTGATGGTGGGGGAGGGTATGAACAGTAC.